What follows is one TCR beta chain and its context. Its target is unknown. The sample is drawn from a study of T cell responses to AZD1222 COVID-19 vaccine. V trimming: 7 bases; J trimming: 7 bases; junction bases outside the gene matches: 5. This CDR3 has 13 residues. The V gene's germline CDR1 is LGHNT and CDR2 FRNRAP. Overall study findings and caveats: Seropositive at baseline were only a handful of AZD1222 recipients. Mostly white British, mostly female donors; authors suggested clonal diversity may be underestimated. CD4 TCRs linked to vaccination spanned spike, dominating at 160-218 and 743-854.

The assay was immunoSEQ multiplex PCR, and TCRdb's table has in-frame clones only and misses some. The sample holds about 83,000 clones, more than 75% seen once. This clonotype originated in an adult in good health. This sample comprised peripheral blood, obtained on day 0 of AZD1222 vaccination. The chain links TRBV12-5 to TRBJ2-7; 12 bases align to TRBD1. Here the CDR3 DNA reads TGTGCTAGTGAGGGACAGGGGGCGTGGGAGCAGTACTTC. Translating it yields CASEGQGAWEQYF.